These T cell receptor beta chains were read from a single sample in a study of blood T cells in healthy people across ages. Using its own MiXCR run on the 5' RACE reads, TCRdb lists one record per CDR3 protein. This table holds fewer than 2 million distinct CDR3 sequences, 35% to 50% found once. The source material was blood. The receptors were sampled from a human donor in good health. CDR3s include the opening cysteine and the closing phenylalanine or tryptophan. A D gene is named only where the DNA matches it firmly. The size entry is marked missing in some rows and otherwise reads once, few, many or a size class.

J	size	V	D	CDR3	DNA
TRBJ2-1	few	TRBV3-1	NA	CASSQVGNDNEQFF	TGTGCCAGCAGCCAAGTAGGAAACGACAATGAGCAGTTCTTC
TRBJ2-2	NA	TRBV3-1	NA	CASSRPGTTNTGELFF	TGTGCCAGCAGCCGGCCCGGGACAACGAACACCGGGGAGCTGTTTTTT
TRBJ2-5	many	TRBV5-6	NA	CASSFFHGTQYF	TGTGCCAGCAGCTTCTTTCACGGGACCCAGTACTTC
TRBJ1-1	few	TRBV11-1	TRBD1	CASSLTGQAIQLTARNTEAFF	TGTGCCAGCAGCTTAACGGGACAGGCCATCCAATTAACAGCCCGGAACACTGAAGCTTTCTTT
TRBJ2-1	NA	TRBV10-3	NA	CAISALLASADNEQFF	TGTGCCATCAGTGCCCTTTTGGCTAGCGCAGACAATGAGCAGTTCTTC
TRBJ2-3	NA	TRBV29-1	NA	CSVPPGGMESTDTQYF	TGCAGCGTCCCTCCTGGGGGGATGGAGTCGACAGATACGCAGTATTTT
TRBJ2-6	NA	TRBV9	NA	CASSVGFSSGANVLTF	TGTGCCAGCAGCGTCGGATTTAGCTCTGGGGCCAACGTCCTGACTTTC
TRBJ2-5	NA	TRBV10-2	NA	CASRTSQVETQYF	TGCGCCAGTCGGACCTCTCAGGTGGAGACCCAGTACTTC
TRBJ2-5	NA	TRBV21-1	NA	CASSKALAGWETQYF	TGTGCCAGCAGCAAAGCACTAGCGGGGTGGGAGACCCAGTACTTC
TRBJ2-7	few	TRBV11-3	TRBD1	CASSRTGNFGNEQYF	TGTGCCAGCAGCCGGACAGGGAATTTTGGCAACGAGCAGTACTTC
TRBJ2-1	NA	TRBV5-5	NA	CASSTDPGNEQFF	TGTGCCAGCAGCACGGATCCGGGCAATGAGCAGTTCTTC
TRBJ1-5	NA	TRBV7-2	NA	CASSLGGEGTPHQPQHF	TGTGCCAGCAGCTTAGGGGGAGAAGGGACTCCCCATCAGCCCCAGCATTTT
TRBJ2-3	NA	TRBV27	TRBD2	CASSFLLAGTTDTQYF	TGTGCCAGCAGTTTTTTACTAGCGGGAACCACAGATACGCAGTATTTT
TRBJ2-2	NA	TRBV14	NA	CASSQVNTGERFF	TGTGCCAGCAGCCAGGTGAACACCGGGGAGCGGTTTTTT